Listed here is a single T cell receptor (beta chain). It lacks a known antigen. No much larger clonotype is one base removed from it; base qualities were not supplied. The sample's treatment or condition label, in plain terms: 10-day PBMC culture with coronavirus spike peptide pools or control peptides (ViraFEST assay). The study used the ViraFEST assay, which expanded antigen-specific T cells with peptide pools and then identified expanded clonotypes by TCR sequencing. The convalescent patients' positive SARS-CoV-2 PCR tests were from March to December 2020, which was before the Alpha, Beta and Delta variants emerged in the United States. Each well held 2.2 million or so PBMCs cultured in IMDM containing roughly 5.5% human AB serum and approximately 9.8 IU/ml IL-2, with about 9.1 ug/ml peptide pools added. Half of the culture medium was replaced with fresh IL-2-containing medium on days 3 and 7. After roughly 9 days of culture, CD4+ T cells were isolated by negative selection with the EasySep CD4+ T cell isolation kit. Ficoll-Paque Plus gradient centrifugation was used to isolate PBMCs from whole blood, and the isolated PBMCs were then either used fresh or cryopreserved at -140C. Triplicate wells were generally used for each culture condition.

The data derive from a study of vaccination and CD4 T cells after COVID-19 (dated by TCRdb to the early 2020s). Regarding the research as a whole: Convalescent patients had a positive SARS-CoV-2 result on nasal swab PCR, and of these patients, several had mild disease and one had severe disease. As controls, cultures received a CEFX viral epitope pool (the positive control), an HIV-1 Nef peptide pool (the negative control), or no peptide at all. In 10 COVID-19 convalescent patients and several infection-naive healthy vaccine recipients, the spike-specific CD4+ TCR repertoire before mRNA vaccination was compared with the repertoire after mRNA vaccination. The convalescent cohort comprised six males and four females, including two Hispanic individuals, seven Caucasians, two Asians and one multiracial person. The cultures were stimulated with overlapping spike peptide pools from SARS-CoV-2 and from the common cold coronaviruses HCoV-NL63, HCoV-OC43 and HCoV-229E. Participants received two doses of either the Pfizer-BioNTech BNT162b2 vaccine (n=8) or the Moderna mRNA-1273 vaccine (n=2). Post-COVID blood samples were collected from convalescent patients a median of roughly 100 days after diagnosis, with a range of about 30 to 180 days. The time from the second vaccine dose to post-vaccine blood sampling had a median of around 72 days and ranged from roughly 12 to 250 days.

The full study reports these points: Nearly all vaccine-specific clones in convalescent patients (304 of 307) were mono-reactive for SARS-CoV-2 spike rather than cross-reactive with common cold coronaviruses. The median number of SARS-CoV-2-reactive clonotypes rose from under 25 after infection to 38 after vaccination, but the change was not significant. The number of convalescent patients in the study was relatively small, and the study did not examine early timepoints following natural infection. Among the post-vaccine SARS-CoV-2-reactive clones in convalescent patients, a median around 90% showed up only after vaccination, which suggests vaccine-specific priming.

The library was prepared using PCR. DNA from cultured CD4+ T cells underwent TCR sequencing with the Oncomine TCR Beta short-read assay at the Johns Hopkins FTIC core. The QIAamp micro DNA kit was used to extract genomic DNA from the cultured CD4+ T cells. Oncomine TCR Beta libraries from cultured CD4+ T cells were pooled using unique dual indexes and sequenced on an Illumina iSeq 100. The authors processed their data as follows. Non-productive sequences were filtered out, and CDR3s that did not start with C, did not end with F or W, or were shorter than 7 amino acids were discarded. The MANAFEST web application was used to identify antigen-specific clonotypes by comparing peptide-stimulated wells against reference wells and other culture wells. To be called positive, a clone needed an FDR below 0.05, an odds ratio above 5, and a productive frequency above 0.1% in at least two of three replicate wells. Clonotypes that were significantly expanded in both SARS-CoV-2 spike wells and at least one common cold coronavirus spike condition were defined as cross-reactive. Using R version 3.6.1, CDR3 homology was evaluated through Levenshtein distances (stringdist) along with unrooted phylogenetic trees (ape). TCRdb handled the public reads itself, with Q25 trimming in fastp and clone calling in MiXCR, and kept productive beta chains. All rows with the same CDR3 protein become a single entry with the most common DNA and genes. The V and J calls follow TCRdb's processing rather than the paper's. The sample table holds about 18,000 distinct CDR3 sequences, of which 45% to 60% were seen once. The top ten hold around 9.7% of the sample.

The cysteine opens and the phenylalanine closes a CDR3 of 14 amino acids. Of all the DNA, just the CDR3 is kept, 42 bases in frame from base 1. The V end loses 5 bases and the J end loses 0 bases, and a stretch of 10 bases separates them. From the germline V gene, CDR1 is MNHEY and CDR2 is SVGEGT. The sample was CD4+ T cells from blood, cultured in vitro, taken after SARS-CoV-2 vaccination. The V and J genes are TRBV6-2 or TRBV6-3 and TRBJ1-1; D gene: possibly TRBD1, on 5 matching bases. The clonotype comes from a human donor who had recovered from COVID-19. The nucleotide sequence reads as follows: TGTGCCAGCAGTAAGGCAGGGATGAACACTGAAGCTTTCTTT. This gives the protein CASSKAGMNTEAFF.